This entry lists 11 T cell receptor beta chains sequenced from one sample in a study of cytomegalovirus exposure and HLA in healthy donors. The PCR ran on 60 Vbeta and 13 Jbeta primers. Produced via immunoSEQ multiplex PCR; TCRdb's table is partial and in-frame only. The sample records around 89,000 clones, about 85% being singletons. The sequencing sample was made of PBMCs. These receptor sequences come from a girl aged 2-10 years in good health and CMV-seropositive.

The CDR3 is CASSPRRGSYEQYF. CDR3 DNA: TGTGCCAGCAGCCCTCGCAGGGGTAGCTACGAGCAGTACTTC. The chain uses TRBV9 and TRBJ2-7; weak D call: TRBD1 (6 bases). Deletions cut 4 bases from V and 3 bases from J, with 14 bases between. Germline V gene sequence: CDR1 SGDLS, CDR2 YYNGEE. The CDR3 extends over 14 amino acids.

This clone was observed a single time. The chain carries TRBV6-1 and TRBJ2-3; perhaps TRBD1 as D (5 bases). Germline loops: CDR1 MNHNS, CDR2 SASEGT. The CDR3 length is 12 residues. V was clipped by 3 bases and J by 7 bases, with 8 bases between them. This CDR3 is CASSEDIHTQYF. In DNA form, the CDR3 reads TGTGCCAGCAGTGAGGACATACATACGCAGTATTTT.

This chain connects TRBV10-3 to TRBJ2-2, with D maybe TRBD1 (5 bases). The V end was cut by 10 bases, the J end by 6 bases, with 9 bases between. The CDR3 sequence is 11 residues long. The germline CDR1 and CDR2 sequences are ENHRY and SYGVKD. CDR3 bases: TGTGCCACGACAGAAGCCGGGGAGCTGTTTTTT. It translates to CATTEAGELFF.

The V and J genes are TRBV7-2 and TRBJ2-7; D is unclear. Germline V gene lookup returns CDR1 SGHTA and CDR2 FQGNSA. The length of the CDR3 is 15 residues. With 6 bases removed from V and 0 bases from J, the gap between germline ends came to 15 bases. The CDR3 loop is CASRDPSAASYEQYF. In nucleotides, the CDR3 is TGTGCCAGCAGAGATCCGAGCGCTGCCTCCTACGAGCAGTACTTC.

V and J are TRBV27 and TRBJ2-3, with 7 bases aligning to TRBD1. The CDR3 extends over 16 amino acids. The V gene end was trimmed by 4 bases and the J gene end by 0 bases; junction bases not matched to a gene: 7. Germline V gene data show CDR1 as MNHEY and CDR2 as SMNVEV (reference sequence). CDR3 DNA: TGTGCCAGCAGTTCCCCCCCGACAGGGAGCACAGATACGCAGTATTTT. Translating gives CASSSPPTGSTDTQYF.

The V call is TRBV7-8, the J call TRBJ1-5; unclear D gene. This CDR3 is built from 16 residues. CDR1 is SGHVS, CDR2 FQNEAQ, per germline. Trimming took 0 bases from V and 4 from J, leaving 13 bases between them. The CDR3, as DNA: TGTGCCAGCAGCTTAGCTGAGGACTTGCCTAATCAGCCCCAGCATTTT. Its protein is CASSLAEDLPNQPQHF.

CDR3 loop: CASSVTASSTYEQYF. CDR3 in DNA: TGTGCCAGCAGTGTTACAGCCAGTTCTACCTACGAGCAGTACTTC. V gene TRBV6-1 combines with J gene TRBJ2-7, with D hard to call. The CDR3 runs to 15 residues. Trimming pared 4 bases from V and 2 bases from J, leaving 15 bases between. Germline CDR1 MNHNS, CDR2 SASEGT.

The chain couples TRBV28 to TRBJ2-7; 7 bases agree with TRBD1. Unmatched junction bases numbered 6, after V lost 7 bases and J lost 3 bases. CDR1 is MDHEN, CDR2 SYDVKM, per germline. The CDR3 runs to 13 residues. CDR3 bases: TGTGCCAGCATGCCGGGACAGTTCTACGAGCAGTACTTC. This sequence encodes CASMPGQFYEQYF.

The chain recombines TRBV15 with TRBJ2-6; a weak D match, TRBD1 (5 bases). The CDR3 contains 18 residues. In germline, CDR1 is LNHNV, CDR2 YYDKDF (reference sequence). V was shortened by 1 base and J by 2 bases, with 15 bases between the two germline ends. For the CDR3, the DNA is TGTGCCACCAGCAGAGCTGCCCCAGGGATCGCTGGGGCCAACGTCCTGACTTTC. Its translation is CATSRAAPGIAGANVLTF.

The V and J genes are TRBV5-6 and TRBJ1-6; D gene ambiguous. Germline V gives CDR1 SGHDT, CDR2 YYEEEE. The CDR3 consists of 13 residues. V gave up 6 bases and J gave up 11 bases, with 15 bases separating them. CDR3 in DNA: TGTGCCAGCAACCGGGTGGAGGAGCCACCCCTCCACTTT. This sequence encodes CASNRVEEPPLHF.

This clone was found a few times. The genes are TRBV7-2 and TRBJ1-4; 9 positions agree with TRBD1. This CDR3 comprises 15 residues. CDR1 is SGHTA, CDR2 FQGNSA, per germline. The J segment lost 4 bases and the V segment lost 5 bases, leaving 5 bases of the junction unmatched. The DNA of the CDR3 is TGTGCCAGCAGCCAAAGACAGGGGGGTAATGAAAAACTGTTTTTT. Translated, it gives CASSQRQGGNEKLFF. Using reference TRBV7-2 and TRBJ1-4 for the parts outside the CDR3, the full variable domain is GAGVSQSPSNKVTEKGKDVELRCDPISGHTALYWYRQSLGQGLEFLIYFQGNSAPDKSGLPSDRFSAERTGGSVSTLTIQRTQQEDSAVYLCASSQRQGGNEKLFFGSGTQLSVL.